The 14 T cell receptor beta chains given below trace back to one sample, sequenced in a study of blood T cells in healthy people across ages. Primed by a sample-barcoded 5' primer and a J-beta primer mix, a second PCR proceeded for 7 to 11 cycles. MiXCR, applied by TCRdb to the 5' RACE reads, yields one record per CDR3 protein. Of more than 650,000 distinct CDR3 sequences listed, about 53% are singletons. The material sequenced was blood. All receptors come from an older man in good health.

V gene TRBV6-6 combines with J gene TRBJ2-1, with 8 bases matching TRBD2. Germline V gene lookup returns CDR1 MNHNY and CDR2 SVGAGI (reference sequence). Trimming at V came to 11 bases and at J to 2 bases, leaving 11 bases not matched to a gene. The CDR3 contains 15 residues. The CDR3 loop is CALGSGRGTYNEQFF. The CDR3 DNA reads TGTGCCCTCGGGAGCGGGAGAGGTACCTACAATGAGCAGTTCTTC.

The gene calls are TRBV4-2 and TRBJ1-5, with D tentatively TRBD1 (5 bases). V was shortened by 1 base and J by 4 bases, with 17 bases between the two germline ends. This CDR3 spans 17 amino acids. CDR1 is LGHNA, CDR2 YNFKEQ, per germline. The DNA of the CDR3 is TGTGCCAGCAGCCAAGTCTCTTGGGGGTTCGAGAATCAGCCCCAGCATTTT. It translates to CASSQVSWGFENQPQHF.

The genes are TRBV5-1 and TRBJ2-1, with TRBD1 identical over 7 bases. Germline V gene sequence: CDR1 SGHRS, CDR2 YFSETQ. This CDR3 is built from 13 residues. Trimming took 3 bases from V and 9 from J; bases not matched to a gene: 6. CDR3 sequence reads: CASSWVGGVEQFF. In DNA, the CDR3 is TGCGCCAGCAGCTGGGTAGGGGGCGTTGAGCAGTTCTTC.

J is TRBJ2-5 and V is TRBV7-7; tentative D call: TRBD1 (6 bases). The J call may be mistaken, given a closer DNA end match to TRBJ2-7. CDR1 SSHAT and CDR2 FNYEAQ come from the germline V gene (reference sequence). The length of the CDR3 is 14 residues. CDR3 loop: CASSLAAGDYEQYF. CDR3 coding DNA: TGTGCCAGCAGCTTAGCGGCAGGGGACTACGAGCAGTACTTC.

V is TRBV12-3 or TRBV12-4 and J is TRBJ2-5; weak D call: TRBD2 (6 bases). V lost 5 bases and J 11 bases, leaving 21 bases between the germline ends. The CDR3 has 14 residues. The CDR3 protein is CASSPRGGISEQYF. DNA of the CDR3: TGTGCCAGCAGTCCTAGGGGCGGGATCAGTGAGCAGTACTTC.

This clonotype appeared once. The genes are TRBV6-6 and TRBJ1-1; 9 positions agree with TRBD1. CDR3 length: 14 amino acids. V trimming: 5 bases; J trimming: 5 bases; junction bases outside the gene matches: 6. CDR1 is MNHNY, CDR2 SVGAGI, per germline (reference sequence). The CDR3 protein is CASSDGTGPTEAFF. The CDR3 DNA reads TGTGCCAGCAGTGACGGGACAGGGCCTACTGAAGCTTTCTTT.

This clonotype was seen a handful of times. This chain links TRBV6-6 with TRBJ2-4; TRBD2 aligns across 8 bases. In germline, CDR1 is MNHNY, CDR2 SVGAGI (reference sequence). This CDR3 contains 17 residues. Unmatched junction bases numbered 10, after V lost 6 bases and J lost 0 bases. The CDR3 region has the DNA TGTGCCAGCAGCGACTCATTGAGCGGGGGAGCCAAAAACATTCAGTACTTC. The encoded protein is CASSDSLSGGAKNIQYF.

V is TRBV20-1 and J is TRBJ1-4; the D gene is possibly TRBD1 (6 bases). Between the trimmed V and J ends, which lost 6 bases and 4 bases, there was a span of 15 bases. Germline CDR1 is DFQATT and CDR2 is SNEGSKA (reference sequence). This CDR3 is built from 14 residues. The CDR3: CSATPQGRNEKLFF. Written as DNA, the CDR3 is TGCAGTGCGACACCACAGGGTCGTAATGAAAAACTGTTTTTT.

This sequence joins TRBV15 and TRBJ2-7; 9 bases match TRBD2. Germline V lookup: CDR1 LNHNV, CDR2 YYDKDF (reference sequence). The CDR3 totals 14 residues. The J segment lost 7 bases and the V segment lost 1 base, leaving 5 bases of the junction unmatched. The CDR3: CATSRVREGNEQYF. The CDR3 DNA sequence: TGTGCCACCAGCAGAGTGCGGGAGGGCAATGAGCAGTACTTC.

The rearrangement joins TRBV27 to TRBJ2-7, with D tentatively TRBD1 or TRBD2 (5 bases each). The V end lost 7 bases, the J end lost 6 bases, and 19 bases lay between the germline ends. Germline-derived CDR1 and CDR2 are MNHEY and SMNVEV (reference sequence). The CDR3 is 14 amino acids. CDR3 DNA sequence: TGTGCCAGCACACCCGGGACCCCCTCTGGCGAGCAGTACTTC. As protein: CASTPGTPSGEQYF.

The chain has TRBV5-1 and TRBJ2-1, with D uncertain. The CDR3 has 16 amino acids. Germline-derived CDR1 and CDR2 are SGHRS and YFSETQ. V was pared by 0 bases and J by 0 bases, with 10 bases between. CDR3 in DNA: TGCGCCAGCAGCTTGGCTGGGATGAGCTCCTACAATGAGCAGTTCTTC. Translating gives CASSLAGMSSYNEQFF.

The rearrangement joins TRBV12-3 or TRBV12-4 to TRBJ2-1; D is unresolved. The end of the DNA is better explained by TRBJ2-7, so the J call may be wrong. This CDR3 has 15 amino acids. The CDR3 DNA reads as TGTGCCAGCAGTTTAATGGGTAGCCCCCCCTGGGAGCAGTACTTC. Amino acids: CASSLMGSPPWEQYF.

In this sample, this clonotype turned up once. The CDR3 DNA follows: TGTGCCAGCAGCCATGCGACAGGGAACACTGAAGCTTTCTTT. It translates to CASSHATGNTEAFF. J is TRBJ1-1 and V is TRBV4-2; D may be TRBD1 (6 bases). V was cut by 3 bases and J by 1 base, with 9 bases left in between. Per the germline V gene, CDR1 is LGHNA and CDR2 is YNFKEQ. The CDR3 is 14 residues long.

V and J are TRBV5-1 and TRBJ2-7; 10 bases are a match to TRBD2. Germline loops: CDR1 SGHRS, CDR2 YFSETQ. The ends lost 4 bases at V and 3 bases at J; junction bases unmatched: 10. The CDR3 totals 16 residues. The CDR3 coding sequence is TGCGCCAGCAGCGTGAGGACTAGCGGAGATCACTACGAGCAGTACTTC. The encoded protein is CASSVRTSGDHYEQYF.